The clone carrying this T cell receptor beta chain was recorded many times. The antigen remains unidentified. TCRdb processed the RT-PCR reads anew with MiXCR; each CDR3 protein has one entry. The sample yields approximately 490,000 distinct CDR3 sequences, 6.5% to 8% seen once. This sample was included in a study of response to subunit inactivated influenza vaccine. Study results and caveats: Each seasonal flu vaccination may recruit only limited new T cells, authors suggested.

Germline-derived CDR1 and CDR2 are SGHVS and FNYEAQ. This CDR3 is built from 17 residues. The V gene end was trimmed by 5 bases and the J gene end by 3 bases; junction bases not matched to a gene: 6. This sequence originates from a man between 50 and 75 years old who received an inactivated influenza vaccine. This material consisted of PBMCs from blood, taken around 25 months after vaccination. This sequence joins TRBV7-6 and TRBJ2-3; 15 bases are a match to TRBD2. CDR3 sequence (DNA): TGTGCCAGCAGCCCCGGGACTAGCGGGAGGACAACAGATACGCAGTATTTT. This encodes CASSPGTSGRTTDTQYF.